The sample holds a few counts of the clone carrying this T cell receptor (beta chain). TCRdb reprocessed the RT-PCR reads via MiXCR and lists one record per CDR3 protein. The sample holds roughly 620,000 distinct CDR3 sequences, about 10% seen once. V was shortened by 0 bases and J by 6 bases, with 6 bases between the two germline ends. The CDR3 extends over 13 amino acids. Per the germline V gene, CDR1 is KGHSH and CDR2 is LQKENI. These data come from a study of response to subunit inactivated influenza vaccine. This sample was also put to use in a study of T cells expressing NK-cell markers. This second study notes: The TCR beta cDNA came from 5'RACE template switching with UMIs. The contribution of dominant NKG2C+ clonotypes to CD8+ T cells in roughly six donors was roughly 1.0-7.5%. These clonotypes also led the CD3+CD56-NKG2C+ fraction in a handful of donors.

The chain has TRBV18 and TRBJ2-1; no clear D. The clonotype originates from a man in his fifties who received an inactivated influenza vaccine. The starting material was PBMCs from blood, obtained on the day of vaccination. The CDR3 loop reads CASSPPVGNEQFF. CDR3 nucleotides: TGTGCCAGCTCACCACCGGTGGGCAATGAGCAGTTCTTC.